Presented here are 27 T cell receptor beta chains from one specimen sequenced in a study of T cells in Graves' hyperthyroidism and ophthalmopathy. The investigators amplified TCR beta CDR3 regions from RNA transcripts. When the TCR CDR3 underwent first-round RT-PCR, the HTBI primer set was used. TCRdb re-analysed the multiplex PCR reads in MiXCR, keeping a single row per CDR3 protein. The sample shows 750,000 to 950,000 distinct CDR3 sequences, about two fifths of them seen only once. The source material was blood. The origin of the receptors is a man between 18 and 29 years old with Graves' hyperthyroidism.

This clonotype was observed a handful of times. The chain uses TRBV20-1 and TRBJ2-7; TRBD1 or TRBD2 may be the D gene (5 bases each). Deletions cut 6 bases from V and 1 base from J, with 16 bases between. CDR1 and CDR2 from the germline V gene are DFQATT and SNEGSKA (reference sequence). The CDR3 runs 14 residues. The CDR3 loop is CSAPGPSTSYEQYF. CDR3 DNA: TGCAGTGCCCCGGGACCGTCGACTTCCTACGAGCAGTACTTC.

The rearrangement joins TRBV20-1 to TRBJ2-2, with D possibly matching TRBD1 (6 bases). V gave up 6 bases and J gave up 3 bases, with 14 bases separating them. The germline CDR1 and CDR2 sequences are DFQATT and SNEGSKA (reference sequence). The CDR3 has 14 residues. The CDR3 reads CSAALDSYTGELFF. CDR3 coding DNA: TGCAGTGCCGCCTTGGACAGTTACACCGGGGAGCTGTTTTTT.

With regard to this clonotype: A much larger clone sits a single nucleotide away, making a read error possible. V and J are TRBV11-2 and TRBJ2-7; 7 nucleotides agree with TRBD2. Germline loops: CDR1 SGHAT, CDR2 FQNNGV. The CDR3 is 15 residues long. In nucleotides, the CDR3 is TGTGCCAGCAGTCGTATAGCGGGTAATACCTACAAGCAGTACTTC. This encodes CASSRIAGNTYKQYF.

This chain uses TRBV7-9 with TRBJ2-7; 12 bases line up with TRBD2. The CDR3 is made up of 14 amino acids. CDR1 SEHNR and CDR2 FQNEAQ come from the germline V gene (reference sequence). With V trimmed by 11 bases and J by 5 bases, 10 bases remained unmatched. In DNA form, the CDR3 reads TGTGCCTGCCAGCGACTAGCGGGAGTCAACGAGCAGTACTTC. It specifies CACQRLAGVNEQYF. Full variable domain (remainder filled in from reference TRBV7-9 and TRBJ2-7): DTGVSQNPRHKITKRGQNVTFRCDPISEHNRLYWYRQTLGQGPEFLTYFQNEAQLEKSRLLSDRFSAERPKGSFSTLEIQRTEQGDSAMYLCACQRLAGVNEQYFGPGTRLTVT.

At least ten counts were recorded for this clonotype. The CDR3: CASSLGPENYGYTF. CDR3 bases: TGTGCCAGCAGCCTGGGTCCGGAAAACTATGGCTACACCTTC. The gene calls are TRBV7-9 and TRBJ1-2; D call uncertain. The germline gives CDR1 SEHNR, CDR2 FQNEAQ (reference sequence). The CDR3 length is 14 residues. The V and J ends lost 5 bases and 2 bases respectively, with 12 bases between them.

Ten or more counts support this clonotype. The chain combines TRBV24-1 with TRBJ2-2; D unclear. Germline CDR1 reads KGHDR; CDR2 reads SFDVKD. The CDR3 spans 14 residues. V lost 1 base and J 2 bases, leaving 4 bases between the germline ends. This CDR3 reads CATSDFSNTGELFF. CDR3 coding DNA: TGTGCCACCAGTGATTTTAGCAACACCGGGGAGCTGTTTTTT.

This clonotype was observed a handful of times. CDR3 sequence reads: CASSYGQRRSEQYF. DNA for the CDR3: TGTGCCAGCAGTTACGGGCAAAGGCGGAGCGAGCAGTACTTC. The V gene is TRBV6-5, the J gene TRBJ2-7, with D uncertain. From germline, CDR1 is MNHEY and CDR2 SVGAGI. This CDR3 spans 14 amino acids. V dropped 2 bases and J dropped 6 bases, with 14 bases sitting between them.

Comments on this clonotype: A read error is possible here, since a much larger clone lies one base away. J is TRBJ1-5 and V is TRBV2; D gene ambiguous. There are 13 residues in the CDR3. Germline V gene sequence: CDR1 SNHLY, CDR2 FYNNEI. The V end lost 4 bases, the J end lost 9 bases, and 13 bases lay between the germline ends. CDR3 protein: CASSGARDWPQHF. The CDR3 nucleotides are TGTGCCAGCAGTGGAGCAAGGGATTGGCCCCAGCATTTT.

This clonotype was detected only a few times. V gene TRBV20-1 combines with J gene TRBJ2-5; unclear D gene. V was shortened by 1 base and J by 2 bases, with 11 bases between the two germline ends. CDR3 size: 14 residues. Per the germline V gene, CDR1 is DFQATT and CDR2 is SNEGSKA (reference sequence). CDR3 nucleotides: TGCAGTGCTAGAGTTGACACCCTGCAAGAGACCCAGTACTTC. Its protein is CSARVDTLQETQYF.

The rearrangement joins TRBV29-1 to TRBJ1-2, with 7 bases identical to TRBD1. The CDR3 spans 13 residues. CDR1 is SQVTM, CDR2 ANQGSEA, per germline. Trimming cost V 2 bases and J 5 bases; bases outside gene matches: 5. CDR3 in amino acids: CSVEHRQGYGYTF. In nucleotides, the CDR3 is TGCAGCGTTGAACACAGACAGGGATATGGCTACACCTTC.

The chain carries TRBV11-1 and TRBJ1-6; D perhaps matches TRBD1 (5 bases). The CDR3 extends over 17 amino acids. V was shortened by 4 bases and J by 6 bases, with 19 bases between the two germline ends. In germline, CDR1 is SGHAT, CDR2 FQDESV (reference sequence). Here the CDR3 DNA reads TGTGCCAGCAGCTCTTCCTTTCCGGGACTGATTAATTCACCCCTCCACTTT. Protein: CASSSSFPGLINSPLHF.

With respect to this clonotype: A junction boundary mismatches the germline segment, possibly from a read error. The V call is TRBV4-1, the J call TRBJ2-5; 7 positions match TRBD2. The germline V gene encodes CDR1 MGHRA and CDR2 YSYEKL. This CDR3 contains 16 residues. In DNA form, the CDR3 reads TGCGCCAGCAGCAAAGATCGGGCTAGCGGCCAAGAGACCCAGTACTTC. Translated: CASSKDRASGQETQYF.

This clonotype was seen only once. The V gene is TRBV7-2, the J gene TRBJ2-2; 8 bases align to TRBD2. CDR1 is SGHTA and CDR2 is FQGNSA in the germline V gene. The V segment lost 2 bases and the J segment 4 bases; nucleotides outside the gene matches: 9. The CDR3 loop spans 17 amino acids. This chain's CDR3 is CASSLSRAGVTTGELFF. CDR3 DNA: TGTGCCAGCAGCTTATCAAGAGCGGGGGTCACCACCGGGGAGCTGTTTTTT.

This clonotype has a single count. This rearrangement joins TRBV19 to TRBJ2-5; tentatively, D is TRBD1 (9 bases). Germline V gene data show CDR1 as LNHDA and CDR2 as SQIVND (reference sequence). V was trimmed by 10 bases and J by 2 bases, leaving 23 bases between them. This CDR3 is 16 amino acids long. The CDR3 DNA sequence: TGTGCCACCACAGGGGGCACGGGACTAGATCAAGAGACCCAGTACTTC. Translated, it gives CATTGGTGLDQETQYF.

The J gene is TRBJ2-7, the V gene TRBV15, with D possibly matching TRBD2 (5 bases). The CDR3 is 16 residues long. Trimming removed 5 bases at V and 4 bases at J, with 21 bases between. CDR1 is LNHNV and CDR2 is YYDKDF in the germline V gene (reference sequence). The CDR3, as DNA: TGTGCCACCAGCGACTATACCGGGAAAGAACTATACGAGCAGTACTTC. Encoded protein: CATSDYTGKELYEQYF.

The chain carries TRBV9 and TRBJ1-3, with D unclear. V dropped 4 bases and J dropped 2 bases, with 16 bases sitting between them. Germline CDR1 is SGDLS and CDR2 is YYNGEE. CDR3 length: 16 amino acids. The CDR3 spells CASSQDGARPGNTIYF. The DNA of the CDR3 is TGTGCCAGCAGCCAAGATGGTGCGAGACCTGGAAACACCATATATTTT.

This clonotype was seen many times. The CDR3: CSAHQETQYF. The CDR3, as DNA: TGCAGTGCTCATCAAGAGACCCAGTACTTC. The chain combines TRBV20-1 with TRBJ2-5; D gene uncertain. V was cut by 5 bases and J by 2 bases, with 3 bases left in between. Germline V gene data show CDR1 as DFQATT and CDR2 as SNEGSKA (reference sequence). The CDR3 loop spans 10 amino acids.

As to this clonotype: This clone may be a read error of a much larger clone one base away. This rearrangement joins TRBV7-9 to TRBJ1-2; D unresolved. CDR3 length: 15 amino acids. The germline gives CDR1 SEHNR, CDR2 FQNEAQ (reference sequence). The DNA of the CDR3 is TGTGCCAGCAGCCTAGCAGACAAGGGCGACTATGGCTACACCTTC. This gives the protein CASSLADKGDYGYTF.

This clonotype was counted a few times. The genes are TRBV2 and TRBJ1-1; 7 positions match TRBD1. J was trimmed by 8 bases and V by 6 bases; bases with no gene match: 6. CDR1 is SNHLY, CDR2 FYNNEI, per germline. The CDR3 extends over 12 amino acids. The CDR3 protein is CASSPGQVEAFF. CDR3 coding DNA: TGTGCCAGCAGCCCTGGACAGGTCGAAGCTTTCTTT.

The V gene is TRBV5-1, the J gene TRBJ2-7; 7 bases match TRBD1. The CDR3 spans 14 residues. The junction had 4 bases not matched to a gene; V was cut back by 1 base and J by 3 bases. The germline V gene encodes CDR1 SGHRS and CDR2 YFSETQ. For the CDR3, the DNA is TGCGCCAGCAGCTTGCTGGGACAGCTCTACGAGCAGTACTTC. Translation gives CASSLLGQLYEQYF.

This clonotype was seen many times. The gene calls are TRBV11-3 and TRBJ2-5, with D uncertain. The V and J ends lost 4 bases and 4 bases respectively, with 13 bases between them. Per the germline V gene, CDR1 is SGHNT and CDR2 is YENEEA. The CDR3 runs 14 residues. The CDR3 nucleotides read TGTGCCAGCAGCTCCGTGGCGGCCGCAGAGACCCAGTACTTC. This gives the protein CASSSVAAAETQYF. Complete variable domain (other parts from reference TRBV11-3 and TRBJ2-5): EAGVVQSPRYKIIEKKQPVAFWCNPISGHNTLYWYLQNLGQGPELLIRYENEEAVDDSQLPKDRFSAERLKGVDSTLKIQPAELGDSAVYLCASSSVAAAETQYFGPGTRLLVL.

This clonotype was counted only a few times. This chain connects TRBV20-1 to TRBJ2-7, with 11 nucleotides matching TRBD1. The CDR3 runs to 14 residues. The trim removed 3 bases at V and 4 bases at J, leaving 5 bases unmatched. CDR1 DFQATT and CDR2 SNEGSKA come from the germline V gene (reference sequence). CDR3 coding DNA: TGCAGTGCTAGCTCCGGGACAGGGGGTTACGAGCAGTACTTC. This translates into CSASSGTGGYEQYF.

The chain carries TRBV7-9 and TRBJ2-7; TRBD1 matches 8 bases. This CDR3 contains 13 residues. CDR1 SEHNR and CDR2 FQNEAQ come from the germline V gene (reference sequence). V shed 5 bases, J shed 10 bases, and the junction held 10 bases outside the gene matches. The CDR3: CASSVGQGDNQYF. The CDR3 DNA sequence: TGTGCCAGCAGCGTCGGACAGGGTGACAATCAGTACTTC.

This clonotype was recorded a few times. The chain carries TRBV7-9 and TRBJ2-2, with 8 bases identical to TRBD1. Per the germline V gene, CDR1 is SEHNR and CDR2 is FQNEAQ (reference sequence). This CDR3 contains 17 residues. The junction had 8 bases not matched to a gene; V was cut back by 0 bases and J by 5 bases. The CDR3 loop is CASSLATGQARTGELFF. Here the CDR3 DNA reads TGTGCCAGCAGCTTAGCGACGGGACAGGCTAGGACCGGGGAGCTGTTTTTT.

This clonotype was seen only a few times. The rearrangement links TRBV12-3 or TRBV12-4 to TRBJ1-5; D may be TRBD1 (5 bases). This CDR3 is built from 17 residues. Between the trimmed V and J ends, which lost 0 bases and 5 bases, there was a span of 17 bases. Written as DNA, the CDR3 is TGTGCCAGCAGTTTAGCGAGGGCAGGGTATTTGGATCAGCCCCAGCATTTT. Its translation: CASSLARAGYLDQPQHF.

This chain uses TRBV19 with TRBJ2-5; D gene unclear. The V end was cut by 9 bases, the J end by 1 base, with 12 bases between. CDR1 is LNHDA and CDR2 is SQIVND in the germline V gene (reference sequence). This CDR3 has 13 amino acids. The CDR3 here is CASSSQSQETQYF. CDR3 coding DNA: TGTGCCAGCAGTTCCCAGTCCCAAGAGACCCAGTACTTC.

This clonotype was counted many times. J is TRBJ1-1 and V is TRBV19; perhaps TRBD1 as D (6 bases). Germline V gives CDR1 LNHDA, CDR2 SQIVND (reference sequence). V was shortened by 5 bases and J by 2 bases, with 12 bases between the two germline ends. The CDR3 is made up of 14 amino acids. The CDR3 sequence: CASSRQAYNTEAFF. Here the CDR3 DNA reads TGTGCCAGTAGTCGACAGGCTTATAACACTGAAGCTTTCTTT.